The rows below give T cell receptor beta chains drawn from one sample of a study of CD8+ T cells in alopecia areata. The table came from immunoSEQ multiplex PCR; TCRdb's copy has only in-frame clones and leaves some out. Seen here are about 260,000 clones, about 62% observed once, and the top ten hold 0.9% to 0.95%. Sequences were derived from CD4+ T cells sorted from blood, sampled at week 52, from a patient treated with tofacitinib. All receptors derive from a human donor with alopecia areata. Both conserved end residues are part of each CDR3. D genes are given only for firm matches. Clone sizes are given selectively: once, few, many, or a class where the clone is expanded.

d_gene,len,j_gene,abundance,v_gene,CDR3aa,CDR3nt
.,15,TRBJ2-1,.,TRBV4-1,CASSQVTEGYNEQFF,TGCGCCAGCAGCCAAGTAACAGAGGGCTACAATGAGCAGTTCTTC
.,13,TRBJ1-1,.,TRBV29-1,CSALGQKNTEAFF,TGCAGCGCCCTGGGGCAGAAGAACACTGAAGCTTTCTTT
.,13,TRBJ2-5,.,TRBV29-1,CSVVVGIQETQYF,TGCAGCGTTGTCGTGGGGATCCAAGAGACCCAGTACTTC
.,13,TRBJ1-1,.,TRBV7-9,CASSLWEMTEAFF,TGTGCCAGCAGCTTATGGGAGATGACTGAAGCTTTCTTT
.,14,TRBJ1-4,.,TRBV5-1,CASAERGSSEKLFF,TGCGCCAGCGCAGAAAGGGGGTCTTCTGAAAAACTGTTTTTT
TRBD1,15,TRBJ2-5,.,TRBV29-1,CSVVVGTGNQETQYF,TGCAGCGTTGTTGTCGGGACAGGGAACCAAGAGACCCAGTACTTC
.,13,TRBJ1-2,.,TRBV29-1,CSVYTEANYGYTF,TGCAGCGTTTATACAGAAGCTAACTATGGCTACACCTTC
.,13,TRBJ2-7,.,TRBV30,CAWSASSPYEQYF,TGTGCCTGGAGTGCGAGCAGCCCCTACGAGCAGTACTTC
.,12,TRBJ2-5,few,TRBV30,CAYTVGGETQYF,TGTGCCTATACCGTAGGGGGGGAGACCCAGTACTTC
.,13,TRBJ2-1,.,TRBV9,CASSADPGYEQFF,TGTGCCAGCAGCGCCGACCCGGGGTATGAGCAGTTCTTC
.,14,TRBJ2-4,.,TRBV7-8,CASSLGVTKNIQYF,TGTGCCAGCAGCTTGGGAGTTACAAAAAACATTCAGTACTTC
TRBD1,15,TRBJ1-2,.,TRBV4-1,CASSPAGQGTPGYSF,TGCGCCAGCAGCCCGGCGGGACAGGGGACCCCAGGCTACTCCTTC
.,14,TRBJ1-2,few,TRBV5-1,CASSLARQNYGYTF,TGCGCCAGCAGCTTGGCCAGGCAGAACTATGGCTACACCTTC
TRBD1,14,TRBJ2-1,.,TRBV29-1,CSVGTGWANNEQFF,TGCAGCGTTGGGACAGGTTGGGCTAACAATGAGCAGTTCTTC
.,10,TRBJ2-5,.,TRBV30,CAWSLETQYF,TGTGCCTGGAGTCTGGAGACCCAGTACTTC
.,15,TRBJ2-2,.,TRBV4-3,CASSRREGAVGELFF,TGCGCCAGCAGCCGTCGGGAGGGGGCGGTCGGGGAGCTGTTTTTT
TRBD1,14,TRBJ2-7,once,TRBV19,CASTKTGSSYEQYF,TGTGCCAGTACCAAGACAGGGTCCTCCTACGAGCAGTACTTC
.,16,TRBJ1-6,.,TRBV27,CASSPEDRITGSPLHF,TGTGCCAGCAGTCCCGAGGACCGTATCACGGGGTCACCCCTCCACTTT
TRBD2,12,TRBJ2-1,few,TRBV6-5,CASSYKRGEQFF,TGTGCCAGCAGTTACAAGCGGGGCGAGCAGTTCTTC
TRBD1,15,TRBJ1-6,.,TRBV27,CASSGRDRGESPLHF,TGTGCCAGCAGTGGCCGGGACAGGGGGGAGTCACCCCTCCACTTT
TRBD1,12,TRBJ2-3,.,TRBV7-9,CASNRGTDTQYF,TGTGCCAGCAACAGGGGTACAGATACGCAGTATTTT
.,14,TRBJ2-6,few,TRBV7-2,CASSRSSGANVLTF,TGTGCCAGCAGCCGATCCTCTGGGGCCAACGTCCTGACTTTC
TRBD2,13,TRBJ2-3,.,TRBV29-1,CSVAGLAADTQYF,TGCAGCGTAGCGGGACTAGCGGCAGATACGCAGTATTTT
TRBD1,13,TRBJ1-1,.,TRBV6-5,CASTETGKGEAFF,TGTGCCAGCACCGAGACAGGGAAGGGTGAAGCTTTCTTT
.,16,TRBJ2-7,.,TRBV7-8,CASTNKGGGKSYEQYF,TGTGCCAGCACCAATAAAGGGGGGGGGAAGTCCTACGAGCAGTACTTC
.,12,TRBJ2-7,.,TRBV30,CAWSSELYEQYF,TGTGCCTGGAGTTCCGAGCTCTACGAGCAGTACTTC
.,16,TRBJ1-5,.,TRBV5-6,CASSLWEAGGNQPQHF,TGTGCCAGCAGCTTGTGGGAGGCAGGCGGCAATCAGCCCCAGCATTTT
.,14,TRBJ2-5,.,TRBV29-1,CSATPGRSWETQYF,TGCAGCGCCACCCCGGGACGAAGTTGGGAGACCCAGTACTTC
.,13,TRBJ1-1,.,TRBV7-3,CASSSAEGTEAFF,TGTGCCAGCAGCTCCGCAGAGGGAACTGAAGCTTTCTTT
.,16,TRBJ2-5,.,TRBV5-6,CASSSPGPFRGETQYF,TGTGCCAGCAGCTCACCGGGACCGTTTAGGGGGGAGACCCAGTACTTC
TRBD1,15,TRBJ2-3,few,TRBV5-1,CASSLGDRGPMTQYF,TGCGCCAGCAGCTTGGGGGACAGAGGCCCCATGACGCAGTATTTT
.,14,TRBJ2-5,.,TRBV5-1,CASSLEIGLRTQYF,TGCGCCAGCAGCTTGGAGATTGGTTTGCGGACCCAGTACTTC
TRBD2,16,TRBJ2-3,.,TRBV29-1,CSVERVTSGETDTQYF,TGCAGCGTTGAACGGGTGACTAGCGGGGAGACAGATACGCAGTATTTT
.,13,TRBJ1-4,.,TRBV9,CASSAEDSEKLFF,TGTGCCAGCAGCGCAGAGGACAGCGAAAAACTGTTTTTT
.,16,TRBJ1-1,.,TRBV5-1,CASSPILLTPNTEAFF,TGCGCCAGCAGCCCAATACTACTTACACCGAACACTGAAGCTTTCTTT
.,13,TRBJ1-5,.,TRBV30,CAWSGGTNQPQHF,TGTGCCTGGTCTGGAGGGACCAATCAGCCCCAGCATTTT
.,12,TRBJ2-4,.,TRBV4-1,CASSQVGLIQYF,TGCGCCAGCAGCCAAGTAGGTCTCATTCAGTACTTC
.,13,TRBJ1-6,.,TRBV7-9,CASSFRRDSPLHF,TGTGCCAGCAGCTTCCGCAGGGACTCACCCCTCCACTTT
.,15,TRBJ1-2,few,TRBV7-3,CASSLGWGDLDGYTF,TGTGCCAGCAGCTTAGGCTGGGGCGATTTGGATGGCTACACCTTC
TRBD1,14,TRBJ2-4,.,TRBV29-1,CSAERGTGKNIQYF,TGCAGCGCAGAAAGAGGGACAGGGAAAAACATTCAGTACTTC
TRBD1,14,TRBJ2-1,.,TRBV2,CASSPDRLYNEQFF,TGTGCCAGCAGCCCGGACAGGCTATACAATGAGCAGTTCTTC
.,14,TRBJ2-5,few,TRBV2,CASRAVRSQETQYF,TGTGCCAGCAGGGCCGTTAGGTCTCAAGAGACCCAGTACTTC
TRBD1,13,TRBJ2-5,.,TRBV7-3,CASSLDREETQYF,TGTGCCAGCAGCTTGGACAGGGAAGAGACCCAGTACTTC
TRBD1,17,TRBJ1-1,.,TRBV5-4,CASSPSRDRFANTEAFF,TGTGCCAGCAGCCCGTCCCGGGACAGGTTCGCGAACACTGAAGCTTTCTTT
TRBD2,15,TRBJ2-3,.,TRBV7-2,CASSLAGGSTDTQYF,TGTGCCAGCAGCTTAGCGGGGGGGAGCACAGATACGCAGTATTTT